The 29 T cell receptor beta chains given below trace back to one sample, sequenced in a study of control samples from healthy donors and cancer patients. Some clones are missing from TCRdb's copy, which holds only in-frame ones; the method was immunoSEQ multiplex PCR. The sample contains 110,000 to 150,000 clones, about 90% of which appear only once. Sequencing used blood. The receptors come from a man younger than 30 in good health.

The chain recombines TRBV27 with TRBJ1-5; TRBD1 aligns across 7 bases. V dropped 3 bases and J dropped 4; count of bases not matched to a gene: 3. CDR3 size: 14 residues. The germline CDR1 and CDR2 sequences are MNHEY and SMNVEV (reference sequence). CDR3 nucleotides: TGTGCCAGCAGTTTCGGGACAGCTAATCAGCCCCAGCATTTT. It is translated as CASSFGTANQPQHF.

The rearrangement links TRBV7-2 to TRBJ1-2, with 7 bases aligning to TRBD1. V gave up 6 bases and J gave up 5 bases; unmatched junction bases: 9. CDR1 and CDR2 (germline): SGHTA, FQGNSA. The CDR3 sequence is 14 residues long. The CDR3 spells CASRVDRVTYGYTF. The CDR3, as DNA: TGTGCCAGCAGGGTAGACAGGGTAACTTATGGCTACACCTTC.

This chain uses TRBV7-2 with TRBJ1-5; no clear D gene. Germline CDR1 is SGHTA and CDR2 is FQGNSA. Trimming removed 0 bases from V and 3 bases from J, with 9 bases in between. CDR3 length: 15 amino acids. The CDR3 is CASSLALQDNQPQHF. The CDR3 DNA is TGTGCCAGCAGCTTAGCTTTGCAGGACAATCAGCCCCAGCATTTT.

This sequence joins TRBV6-5 and TRBJ1-6; 8 bases are shared with TRBD1. CDR1 and CDR2 (germline): MNHEY, SVGAGI. J gave up 7 bases and V 7 bases, and 9 bases lay outside the gene matches. CDR3 length equals 15 residues. As DNA, the CDR3 is TGTGCCAGCACCCTCAGGGGGCTAGGAAATTCACCCCTCCACTTT. Residues: CASTLRGLGNSPLHF.

The chain has TRBV4-1 and TRBJ2-7; 7 nucleotides align to TRBD2. CDR3 size: 14 residues. J gave up 2 bases and V 0 bases, and 1 base lay outside the gene matches. Germline values: CDR1 MGHRA, CDR2 YSYEKL. This CDR3 is CASSQEAGAYEQYF. CDR3 DNA sequence: TGCGCCAGCAGCCAAGAGGCGGGGGCCTACGAGCAGTACTTC.

The rearrangement links TRBV5-5 to TRBJ1-3; D ambiguous. Deletions cut 2 bases from V and 2 bases from J, with 5 bases between. The CDR3 has 13 amino acids. Germline V gene sequence: CDR1 SGHKS, CDR2 YYEKEE (reference sequence). In DNA form, the CDR3 reads TGTGCCAGCAGCTTCGGCACTGGAAACACCATATATTTT. Translated, it gives CASSFGTGNTIYF.

This clone is a singleton in its sample. This sequence joins TRBV28 and TRBJ2-1; tentatively, D is TRBD1 or TRBD2 (6 bases each). Trimming took off 5 bases at V and 8 bases at J, with 16 bases between the two ends. The germline CDR1 and CDR2 sequences are MDHEN and SYDVKM. The CDR3 covers 14 residues. The chain's CDR3 is CASSLYGGVHEQFF. CDR3 nucleotide sequence: TGTGCCAGCAGTCTTTACGGGGGCGTGCATGAGCAGTTCTTC.

CDR3 sequence reads: CASSVLLRFRDTEAFF. The DNA of the CDR3 is TGTGCCAGCAGTGTTTTGTTGAGGTTTCGGGACACTGAAGCTTTCTTT. V gene TRBV6-4 combines with J gene TRBJ1-1; D is unclear. The V gene's germline CDR1 is MRHNA and CDR2 SNTAGT. Trimming removed 4 bases from V and 3 bases from J, with 18 bases in between. The CDR3 totals 16 residues.

This chain joins TRBV5-4 and TRBJ1-1, with 7 bases that match TRBD1. CDR3 length equals 20 residues. The J segment lost 0 bases and the V segment lost 4 bases, leaving 21 bases of the junction unmatched. Germline V gives CDR1 SGHNT, CDR2 YYREEE (reference sequence). The CDR3 coding sequence is TGTGCCAGCAGCGGGCCGGAGGGGGCCGTACTTACTTCCATGAACACTGAAGCTTTCTTT. It specifies CASSGPEGAVLTSMNTEAFF.

The V and J genes are TRBV18 and TRBJ2-7, with 9 nucleotides matching TRBD1. The CDR3 consists of 15 residues. Germline V CDR1 and CDR2: KGHSH, LQKENI. V gave up 6 bases and J gave up 4 bases; unmatched junction bases: 10. The CDR3 DNA reads as TGTGCCAGCTCGCCTACCGGGACAGGGAAGTACGAGCAGTACTTC. Its protein is CASSPTGTGKYEQYF.

The chain employs TRBV7-7 and TRBJ2-2; 9 positions match TRBD2. CDR3 size: 18 residues. V shed 1 base, J shed 5 bases, and the junction held 11 bases outside the gene matches. Germline V gives CDR1 SSHAT, CDR2 FNYEAQ (reference sequence). The CDR3 protein is CASSLEGVGTSGTGELFF. CDR3 nucleotides: TGTGCCAGCAGCTTAGAAGGGGTCGGAACTAGCGGGACCGGGGAGCTGTTTTTT. The full variable domain, its missing parts supplied by reference TRBV7-7 and TRBJ2-2, is GAGVSQSPRYKVTKRGQDVTLRCDPISSHATLYWYQQALGQGPEFLTYFNYEAQPDKSGLPSDRFSAERPEGSISTLTIQRTEQRDSAMYRCASSLEGVGTSGTGELFFGEGSRLTVL.

The J gene is TRBJ1-6, the V gene TRBV6-5, with D perhaps TRBD1 (5 bases). Germline V lookup: CDR1 MNHEY, CDR2 SVGAGI. Trimming cost V 6 bases and J 8 bases, with 14 bases left between them. The CDR3 length is 14 residues. CDR3 sequence (DNA): TGTGCCAGCAGACCAGGGCTTGGGGATTCACCCCTCCACTTT. It is translated as CASRPGLGDSPLHF.

The genes are TRBV2 and TRBJ1-2, with TRBD1 as a possible D gene (5 bases). CDR1 and CDR2 from the germline V gene are SNHLY and FYNNEI. V was shortened by 10 bases and J by 5 bases, with 20 bases between the two germline ends. The CDR3 is 14 amino acids. The CDR3 sequence is CANDEVGTEYGYTF. In DNA, the CDR3 is TGTGCCAACGACGAGGTCGGGACCGAGTATGGCTACACCTTC.

This rearrangement joins TRBV12-3 or TRBV12-4 to TRBJ1-6; D is unresolved. Trimming took 3 bases from V and 7 from J, leaving 7 bases between them. The length of the CDR3 is 13 residues. The CDR3 DNA follows: TGTGCCAGCAGTTTGGTGGGGAATTCACCCCTCCACTTT. It is translated as CASSLVGNSPLHF.

The chain couples TRBV12-2 to TRBJ2-1; TRBD2 is taken as the D call from the table, unchecked against the DNA. TRBV12-2 is annotated as a pseudogene. The CDR3 runs to 8 residues. This CDR3 reads CKGGEQFF. The CDR3 DNA reads as TGTAAAGGCGGGGAGCAGTTCTTC.

The rearrangement links TRBV4-1 to TRBJ2-7; possibly TRBD1 for D (7 bases). CDR1 is MGHRA and CDR2 is YSYEKL in the germline V gene. This CDR3 is 13 amino acids long. Between the trimmed V and J ends, which lost 4 bases and 7 bases, there was a span of 14 bases. CDR3 sequence: CASSPEGAGEQYF. CDR3 coding DNA: TGCGCCAGCAGCCCTGAGGGGGCGGGAGAGCAGTACTTC.

V usage is TRBV5-4 and J usage is TRBJ1-5, with D unresolved. The V gene's germline CDR1 is SGHNT and CDR2 YYREEE (reference sequence). This CDR3 has 13 residues. V lost 4 bases and J lost 4, with 9 bases in between. CDR3 amino acids: CASSPTPNQPQHF. The DNA for the CDR3 is TGTGCCAGCAGCCCAACACCGAATCAGCCCCAGCATTTT.

This chain connects TRBV3-1 (or the pseudogene TRBV3-2) to TRBJ1-4; 9 positions match TRBD1. Germline assignment: CDR1 LGHDT and CDR2 YNNKEL (reference sequence). J gave up 3 bases and V 3 bases, and 11 bases lay outside the gene matches. CDR3 length equals 18 residues. The DNA of the CDR3 is TGTGCCAGCAGCCAGGACAGGGGCGGTATCTTGGCTAATGAAAAACTGTTTTTT. Translating gives CASSQDRGGILANEKLFF.

V gene TRBV20-1 combines with J gene TRBJ1-4; 8 bases fit TRBD1. The CDR3 has 11 amino acids. V dropped 5 bases and J dropped 14; count of bases not matched to a gene: 7. CDR1 and CDR2 (germline): DFQATT, SNEGSKA (reference sequence). CDR3 region: CSAPGGAGLFF. CDR3 sequence (DNA): TGCAGTGCTCCAGGGGGCGCTGGTCTGTTTTTT.

The CDR3 loop is CASSLQINEKLFF. The CDR3 coding sequence is TGTGCCAGCAGTTTACAGATTAATGAAAAACTGTTTTTT. The rearrangement links TRBV6-5 to TRBJ1-4; no reliable D call. The CDR3 totals 13 residues. V lost 4 bases and J 4 bases, leaving 7 bases between the germline ends. Germline V gene sequence: CDR1 MNHEY, CDR2 SVGAGI.

This chain links TRBV7-3 with TRBJ1-1; maybe TRBD1 (6 bases). V was clipped by 5 bases and J by 0 bases, with 16 bases between them. The germline CDR1 and CDR2 sequences are SGHTA and FQGTGA. The CDR3 extends over 16 amino acids. The CDR3 sequence is CASSALGAAMNTEAFF. The CDR3 DNA sequence: TGTGCCAGCAGCGCCCTGGGGGCAGCTATGAACACTGAAGCTTTCTTT.

This chain links TRBV15 with TRBJ2-5; no firm D call. The CDR3 covers 13 residues. V was cut by 0 bases and J by 3 bases, with 5 bases left in between. Germline V lookup: CDR1 LNHNV, CDR2 YYDKDF (reference sequence). CDR3 sequence: CATSRDAEETQYF. The CDR3 DNA reads TGTGCCACCAGCAGAGATGCAGAAGAGACCCAGTACTTC.

In DNA, the CDR3 is TGTGCCAGCAGCGAAGTCTCCGGACAGGGGGCTGGGGAGCAGTACTTC. Its translation is CASSEVSGQGAGEQYF. This chain joins TRBV7-7 and TRBJ2-7, with TRBD1 matching over 11 bases. J lost 7 bases, V lost 5 bases, and 13 bases had no gene match. CDR3 length: 16 amino acids. Germline CDR1 is SSHAT and CDR2 is FNYEAQ (reference sequence).

This chain uses TRBV21-1 with TRBJ1-4. TRBV21-1 is classified as a pseudogene. The CDR3 sequence is 14 residues long. The CDR3 DNA sequence: TGTGCCAGCAGCCTATCGGGGTGGGGGGAAAAACTGTTTTTT. Its translation is CASSLSGWGEKLFF.

V gene TRBV20-1 combines with J gene TRBJ2-1; the D gene is possibly TRBD1 (5 bases). This CDR3 contains 11 residues. Germline V gene sequence: CDR1 DFQATT, CDR2 SNEGSKA (reference sequence). V lost 3 bases, J lost 7 bases, and 7 bases lay in between. The CDR3 DNA reads as TGCAGTGCTAGGACAGCGAATGAGCAGTTCTTC. Translating it yields CSARTANEQFF.

V gene TRBV29-1 combines with J gene TRBJ1-1; D may be TRBD1 (5 bases). Germline loops: CDR1 SQVTM, CDR2 ANQGSEA. The CDR3 sequence is 16 residues long. The V end lost 1 base, the J end lost 4 bases, and 19 bases lay between the germline ends. The CDR3 DNA reads TGCAGCGTTGAAGCCCGATGGAAGATGGGACGCACTGAAGCTTTCTTT. This encodes CSVEARWKMGRTEAFF. Full variable domain (remainder filled in from reference TRBV29-1 and TRBJ1-1): SAVISQKPSRDICQRGTSLTIQCQVDSQVTMMFWYRQQPGQSLTLIATANQGSEATYESGFVIDKFPISRPNLTFSTLTVSNMSPEDSSIYLCSVEARWKMGRTEAFFGQGTRLTVV.

J is TRBJ1-4 and V is TRBV7-2; possibly TRBD1 for D (6 bases). Germline values: CDR1 SGHTA, CDR2 FQGNSA. The CDR3 covers 15 residues. V lost 2 bases and J lost 8, with 15 bases in between. The CDR3 DNA reads as TGTGCCAGCAGCTTAATAGGCTTGGGGGCGGAAAAACTGTTTTTT. As protein: CASSLIGLGAEKLFF. Full variable domain (remainder filled in from reference TRBV7-2 and TRBJ1-4): GAGVSQSPSNKVTEKGKDVELRCDPISGHTALYWYRQSLGQGLEFLIYFQGNSAPDKSGLPSDRFSAERTGGSVSTLTIQRTQQEDSAVYLCASSLIGLGAEKLFFGSGTQLSVL.

The V call is TRBV15, the J call TRBJ1-1, with unresolved D. The length of the CDR3 is 15 residues. The V gene's germline CDR1 is LNHNV and CDR2 YYDKDF (reference sequence). V was pared by 0 bases and J by 1 base, with 9 bases between. The chain's CDR3 is CATSRDRVWNTEAFF. The CDR3 DNA reads TGTGCCACCAGCAGAGACCGGGTTTGGAACACTGAAGCTTTCTTT.

The chain joins TRBV5-4 to TRBJ1-6; 8 bases match TRBD1. CDR3 length equals 18 residues. V shed 4 bases and J 0 bases; nucleotides not matched to a gene: 9. The germline gives CDR1 SGHNT, CDR2 YYREEE (reference sequence). In nucleotides, the CDR3 is TGTGCCAGCAGCGCAGGGACAGGCGGGGGCTCCTATAATTCACCCCTCCACTTT. Its translation: CASSAGTGGGSYNSPLHF. Variable domain in full (rest from reference TRBV5-4 and TRBJ1-6): ETGVTQSPTHLIKTRGQQVTLRCSSQSGHNTVSWYQQALGQGPQFIFQYYREEENGRGNFPPRFSGLQFPNYSSELNVNALELDDSALYLCASSAGTGGGSYNSPLHFGNGTRLTVT.